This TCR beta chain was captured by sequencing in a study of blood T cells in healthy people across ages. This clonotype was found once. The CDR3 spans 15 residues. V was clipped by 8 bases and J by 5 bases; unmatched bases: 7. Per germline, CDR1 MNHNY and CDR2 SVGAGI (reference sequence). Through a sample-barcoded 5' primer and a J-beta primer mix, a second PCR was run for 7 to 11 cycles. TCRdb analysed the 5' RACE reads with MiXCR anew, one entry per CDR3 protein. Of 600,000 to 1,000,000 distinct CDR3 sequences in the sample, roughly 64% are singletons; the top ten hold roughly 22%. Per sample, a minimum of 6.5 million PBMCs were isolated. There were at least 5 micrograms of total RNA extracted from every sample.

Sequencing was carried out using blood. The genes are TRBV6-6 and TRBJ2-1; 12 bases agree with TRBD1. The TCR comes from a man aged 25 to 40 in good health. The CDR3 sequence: CASRRGQGANNEQFF. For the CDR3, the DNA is TGTGCCAGCCGGCGGGGACAGGGGGCGAACAATGAGCAGTTCTTC.